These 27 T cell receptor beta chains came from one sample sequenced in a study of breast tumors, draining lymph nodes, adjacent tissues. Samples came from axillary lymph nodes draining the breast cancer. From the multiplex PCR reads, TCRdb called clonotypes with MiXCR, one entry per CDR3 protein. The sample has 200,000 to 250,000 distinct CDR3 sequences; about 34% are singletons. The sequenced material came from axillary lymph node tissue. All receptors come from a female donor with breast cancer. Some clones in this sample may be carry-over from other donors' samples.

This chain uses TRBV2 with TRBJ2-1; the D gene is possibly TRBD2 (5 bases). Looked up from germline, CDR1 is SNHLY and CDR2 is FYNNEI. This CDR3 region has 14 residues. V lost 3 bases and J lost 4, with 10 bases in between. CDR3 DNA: TGTGCCAGCAGTGACCCTAGCACTTACAATGAGCAGTTCTTC. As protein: CASSDPSTYNEQFF.

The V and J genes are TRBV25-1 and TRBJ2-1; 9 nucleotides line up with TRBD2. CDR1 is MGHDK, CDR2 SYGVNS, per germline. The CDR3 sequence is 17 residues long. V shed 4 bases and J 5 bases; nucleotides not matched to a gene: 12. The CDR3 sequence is CASSAPNTGTSHNEQFF. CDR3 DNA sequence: TGTGCCAGCAGTGCTCCCAACACCGGGACTAGCCACAATGAGCAGTTCTTC.

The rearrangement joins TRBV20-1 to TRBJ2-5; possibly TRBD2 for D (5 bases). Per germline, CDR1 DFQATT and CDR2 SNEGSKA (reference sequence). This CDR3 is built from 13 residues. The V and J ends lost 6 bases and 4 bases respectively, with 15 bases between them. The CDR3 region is CSAPLVGRETQYF. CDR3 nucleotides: TGCAGTGCCCCACTAGTGGGCAGAGAGACCCAGTACTTC.

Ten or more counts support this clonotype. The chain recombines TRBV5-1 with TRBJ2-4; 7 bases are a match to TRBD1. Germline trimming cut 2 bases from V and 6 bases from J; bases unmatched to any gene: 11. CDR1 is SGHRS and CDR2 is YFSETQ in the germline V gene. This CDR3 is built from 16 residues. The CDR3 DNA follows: TGCGCCAGCAGCTTAGGGGCAGGGGCAGGGGGAAACATTCAGTACTTC. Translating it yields CASSLGAGAGGNIQYF.

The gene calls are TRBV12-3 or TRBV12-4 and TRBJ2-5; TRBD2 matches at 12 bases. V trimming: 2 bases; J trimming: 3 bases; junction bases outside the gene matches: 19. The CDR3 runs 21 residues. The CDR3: CASSLQGLSRTSGTGEETQYF. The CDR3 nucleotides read TGTGCCAGCAGTTTACAAGGCCTCTCGCGGACTAGCGGGACGGGGGAAGAGACCCAGTACTTC.

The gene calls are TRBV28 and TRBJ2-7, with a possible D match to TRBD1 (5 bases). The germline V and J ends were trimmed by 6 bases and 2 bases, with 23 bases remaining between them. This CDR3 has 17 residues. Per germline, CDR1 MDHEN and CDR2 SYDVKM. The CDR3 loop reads CASSIPPQGLEAYEQYF. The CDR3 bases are TGTGCCAGCAGCATCCCTCCCCAGGGTCTAGAGGCCTACGAGCAGTACTTC.

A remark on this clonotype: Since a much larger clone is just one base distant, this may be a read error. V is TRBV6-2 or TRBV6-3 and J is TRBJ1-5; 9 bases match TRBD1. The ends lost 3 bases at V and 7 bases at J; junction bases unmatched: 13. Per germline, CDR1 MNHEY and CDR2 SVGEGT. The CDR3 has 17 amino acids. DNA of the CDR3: TGTGCCAGCAGTTATGGAGCCCGGGACAGGGCTGAACAGCCCCAGCATTTT. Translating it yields CASSYGARDRAEQPQHF.

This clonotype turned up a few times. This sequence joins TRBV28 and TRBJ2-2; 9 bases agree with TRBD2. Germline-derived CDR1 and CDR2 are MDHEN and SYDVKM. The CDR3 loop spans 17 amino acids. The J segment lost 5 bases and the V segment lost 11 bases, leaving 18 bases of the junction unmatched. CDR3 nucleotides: TGTGCCGGGTCCCCGGGGGGTAGCGGGAGTAAAACCGGGGAGCTGTTTTTT. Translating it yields CAGSPGGSGSKTGELFF.

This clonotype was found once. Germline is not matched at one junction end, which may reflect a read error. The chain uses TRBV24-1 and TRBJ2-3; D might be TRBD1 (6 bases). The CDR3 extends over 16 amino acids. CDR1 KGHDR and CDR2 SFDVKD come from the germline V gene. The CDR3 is CATRDPGDLSTDTQYF. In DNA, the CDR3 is TGCGCCACCAGGGATCCAGGGGACCTAAGCACAGATACGCAGTATTTT.

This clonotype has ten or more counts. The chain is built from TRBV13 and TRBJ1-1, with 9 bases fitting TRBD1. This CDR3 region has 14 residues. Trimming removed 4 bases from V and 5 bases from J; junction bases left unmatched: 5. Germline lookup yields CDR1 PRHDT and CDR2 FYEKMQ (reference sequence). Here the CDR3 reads CASSSRTGVTEAFF. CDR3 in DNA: TGTGCCAGCAGCTCTAGGACAGGGGTGACTGAAGCTTTCTTT. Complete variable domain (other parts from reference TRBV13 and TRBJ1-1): AAGVIQSPRHLIKEKRETATLKCYPIPRHDTVYWYQQGPGQDPQFLISFYEKMQSDKGSIPDRFSAQQFSDYHSELNMSSLELGDSALYFCASSSRTGVTEAFFGQGTRLTVV.

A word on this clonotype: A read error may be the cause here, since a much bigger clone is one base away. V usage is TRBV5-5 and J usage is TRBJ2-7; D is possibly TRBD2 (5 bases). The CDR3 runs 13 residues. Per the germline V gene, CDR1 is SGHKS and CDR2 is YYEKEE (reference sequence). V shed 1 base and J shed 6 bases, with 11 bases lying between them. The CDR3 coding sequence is TGTGCCAGCAGCTTGATAGGAGGCTGCGAGCAGTACTTC. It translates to CASSLIGGCEQYF.

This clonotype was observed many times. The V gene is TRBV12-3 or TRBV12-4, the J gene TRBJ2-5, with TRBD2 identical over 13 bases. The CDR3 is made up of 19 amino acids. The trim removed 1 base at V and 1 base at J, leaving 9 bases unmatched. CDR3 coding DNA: TGTGCCAGCAGTTTAGGGACTAGCGGGAGTTGGGTCTTCCAAGAGACCCAGTACTTC. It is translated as CASSLGTSGSWVFQETQYF.

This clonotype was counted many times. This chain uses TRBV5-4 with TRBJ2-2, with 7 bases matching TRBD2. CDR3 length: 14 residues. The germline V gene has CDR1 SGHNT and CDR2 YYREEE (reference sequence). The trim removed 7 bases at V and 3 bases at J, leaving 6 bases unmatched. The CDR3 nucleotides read TGTGCCAGCCGCCTGGGGGGGGACACCGGGGAGCTGTTTTTT. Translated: CASRLGGDTGELFF.

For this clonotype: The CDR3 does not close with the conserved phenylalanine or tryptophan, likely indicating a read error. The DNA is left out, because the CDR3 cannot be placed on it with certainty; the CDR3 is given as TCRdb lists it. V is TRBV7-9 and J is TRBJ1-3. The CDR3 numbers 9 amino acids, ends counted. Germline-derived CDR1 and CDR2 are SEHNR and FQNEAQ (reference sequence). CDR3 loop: CASSAPGLA.

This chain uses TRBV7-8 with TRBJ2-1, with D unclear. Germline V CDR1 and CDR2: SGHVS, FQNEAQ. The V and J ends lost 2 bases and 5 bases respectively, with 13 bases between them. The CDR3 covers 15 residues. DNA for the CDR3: TGTGCCAGCAGCTTAACGCGTGAGCAACACAATGAGCAGTTCTTC. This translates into CASSLTREQHNEQFF.

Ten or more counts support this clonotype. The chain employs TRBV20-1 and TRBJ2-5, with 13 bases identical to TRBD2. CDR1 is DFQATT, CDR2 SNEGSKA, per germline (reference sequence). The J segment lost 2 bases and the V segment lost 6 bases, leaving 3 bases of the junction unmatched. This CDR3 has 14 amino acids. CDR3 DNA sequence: TGCAGTGCGTTACTAGCGGGAGGGCAAGAGACCCAGTACTTC. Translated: CSALLAGGQETQYF.

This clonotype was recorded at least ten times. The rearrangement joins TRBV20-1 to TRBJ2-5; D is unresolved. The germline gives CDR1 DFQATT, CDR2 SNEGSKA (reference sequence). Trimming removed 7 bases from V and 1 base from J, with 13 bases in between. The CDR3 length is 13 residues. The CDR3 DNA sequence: TGCAGTGTTAGGGTTGGACCCCAAGAGACCCAGTACTTC. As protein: CSVRVGPQETQYF.

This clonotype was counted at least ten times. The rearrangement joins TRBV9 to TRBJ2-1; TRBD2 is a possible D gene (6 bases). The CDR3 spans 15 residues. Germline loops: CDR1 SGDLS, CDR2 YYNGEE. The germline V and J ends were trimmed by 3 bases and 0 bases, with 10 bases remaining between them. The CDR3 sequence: CASSAGTFSYNEQFF. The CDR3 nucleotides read TGTGCCAGCAGCGCGGGGACTTTCTCCTACAATGAGCAGTTCTTC.

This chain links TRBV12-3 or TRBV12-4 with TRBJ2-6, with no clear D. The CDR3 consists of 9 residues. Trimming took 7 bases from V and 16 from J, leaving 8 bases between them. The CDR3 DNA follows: TGTGCCAGCATAACCGGACTGACTTTC. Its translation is CASITGLTF.

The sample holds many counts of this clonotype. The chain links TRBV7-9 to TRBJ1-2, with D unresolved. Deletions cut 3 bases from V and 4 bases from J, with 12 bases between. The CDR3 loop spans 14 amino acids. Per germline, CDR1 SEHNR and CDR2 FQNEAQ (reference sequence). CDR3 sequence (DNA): TGTGCCAGCAGCTTTCCGGGAGCCCTCTATGGCTACACCTTC. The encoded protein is CASSFPGALYGYTF.

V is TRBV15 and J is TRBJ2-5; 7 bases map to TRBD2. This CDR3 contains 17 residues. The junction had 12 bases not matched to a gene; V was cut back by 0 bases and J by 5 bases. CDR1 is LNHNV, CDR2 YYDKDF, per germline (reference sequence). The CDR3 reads CATSREACGRILETQYF. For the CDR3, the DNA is TGTGCCACCAGCAGAGAGGCGTGCGGGAGAATTTTGGAGACCCAGTACTTC. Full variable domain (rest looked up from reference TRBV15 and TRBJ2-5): DAMVIQNPRYQVTQFGKPVTLSCSQTLNHNVMYWYQQKSSQAPKLLFHYYDKDFNNEADTPDNFQSRRPNTSFCFLDIRSPGLGDTAMYLCATSREACGRILETQYFGPGTRLLVL.

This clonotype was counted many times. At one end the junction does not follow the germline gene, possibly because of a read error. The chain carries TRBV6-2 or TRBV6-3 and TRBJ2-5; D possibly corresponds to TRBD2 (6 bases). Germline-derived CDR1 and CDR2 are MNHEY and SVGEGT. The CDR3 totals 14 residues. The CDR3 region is CASSHSGVQETQYF. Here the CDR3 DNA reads TGTGCCAGCAGTCACTCGGGGGTCCAAGAGACCCAGTACTTC.

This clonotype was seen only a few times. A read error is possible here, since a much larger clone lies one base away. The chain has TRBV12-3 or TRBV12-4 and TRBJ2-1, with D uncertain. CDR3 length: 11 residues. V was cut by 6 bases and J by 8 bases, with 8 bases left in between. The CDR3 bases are TGTGCCAGCAGCAACTGGCATGAGCAGTTCTTC. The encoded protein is CASSNWHEQFF.

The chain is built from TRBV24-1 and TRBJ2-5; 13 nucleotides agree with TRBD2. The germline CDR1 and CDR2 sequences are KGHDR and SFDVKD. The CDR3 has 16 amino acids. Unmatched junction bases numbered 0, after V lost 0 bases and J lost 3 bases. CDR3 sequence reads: CATSDLGLAGEETQYF. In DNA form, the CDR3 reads TGTGCCACCAGTGATTTGGGACTAGCGGGAGAAGAGACCCAGTACTTC.

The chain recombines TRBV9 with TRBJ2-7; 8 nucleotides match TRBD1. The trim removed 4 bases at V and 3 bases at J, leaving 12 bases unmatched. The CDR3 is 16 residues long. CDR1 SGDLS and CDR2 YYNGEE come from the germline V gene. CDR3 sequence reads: CASSPGQGIAIYEQYF. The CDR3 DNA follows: TGTGCCAGCAGCCCAGGACAGGGAATCGCGATCTACGAGCAGTACTTC.

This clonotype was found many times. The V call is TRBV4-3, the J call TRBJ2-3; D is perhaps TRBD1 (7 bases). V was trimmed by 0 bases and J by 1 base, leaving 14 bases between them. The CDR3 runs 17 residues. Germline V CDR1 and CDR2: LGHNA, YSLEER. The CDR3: CASSQDLGGTGTDTQYF. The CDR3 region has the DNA TGCGCCAGCAGCCAAGATCTGGGCGGGACAGGCACAGATACGCAGTATTTT.

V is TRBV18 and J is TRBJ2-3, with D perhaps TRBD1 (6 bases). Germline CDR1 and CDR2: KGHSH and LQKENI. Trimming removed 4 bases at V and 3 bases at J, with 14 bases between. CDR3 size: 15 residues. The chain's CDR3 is CASSQGQKRTDTQYF. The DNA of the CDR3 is TGTGCCAGCTCACAAGGACAGAAAAGAACAGATACGCAGTATTTT.